Listed below are T cell receptor beta chains from one sample, sequenced in a study of breast tumors, draining lymph nodes, adjacent tissues. TCRdb reprocessed the multiplex PCR reads with MiXCR, giving one entry per CDR3 protein. The data show about 140,000 distinct CDR3 sequences, about 20% seen once. The sample consisted of axillary lymph node tissue. Every receptor here comes from a female donor with breast cancer. Some clones in this sample may be carry-over from other donors' samples. CDR3s include the opening cysteine and the closing phenylalanine or tryptophan. The size of a clone is reported for some rows only, either as once, few or many, or as a class for expanded clones.

V gene: TRBV28
J gene: TRBJ1-2
clone size: NA
CDR3 protein: CASSFGGTGLSLYGYTF

V gene: TRBV5-8
J gene: TRBJ2-1
clone size: many
CDR3 protein: CASSLVGRQLISYNEQFF

V gene: TRBV18
J gene: TRBJ1-4
clone size: NA
CDR3 protein: CASSRDRSGEKLFF

V gene: TRBV6-1
J gene: TRBJ1-6
clone size: many
CDR3 protein: CASSAKGSYNSPLHF

V gene: TRBV10-3
J gene: TRBJ2-6
clone size: many
CDR3 protein: CAFRDPGANVLTF

V gene: TRBV7-3
J gene: TRBJ2-1
clone size: many
CDR3 protein: CASSLTHGSSHEQFF

V gene: TRBV18
J gene: TRBJ2-1
clone size: few
CDR3 protein: CASSLLAGGNNEQFF

V gene: TRBV28
J gene: TRBJ2-5
clone size: NA
CDR3 protein: CASSAAGGKKAQYF

V gene: TRBV6-6
J gene: TRBJ2-5
clone size: many
CDR3 protein: CASSYRGGETQYF

V gene: TRBV19
J gene: TRBJ2-3
clone size: few
CDR3 protein: CASSKGGTSGTDTQYF

V gene: TRBV7-9
J gene: TRBJ1-2
clone size: many
CDR3 protein: CASSLDRLQPLYGYTF

V gene: TRBV27
J gene: TRBJ1-6
clone size: many
CDR3 protein: CASTKESGSPLHF

V gene: TRBV12-3/TRBV12-4
J gene: TRBJ2-1
clone size: NA
CDR3 protein: CASSLIGSQGALGFNEQFF

V gene: TRBV6-4
J gene: TRBJ2-1
clone size: many
CDR3 protein: CASNRGGTSGTQSYNEQFF

V gene: TRBV28
J gene: TRBJ2-1
clone size: few
CDR3 protein: CASCGNNEQFF

V gene: TRBV28
J gene: TRBJ2-7
clone size: many
CDR3 protein: CASSDLAEGTYEQYF

V gene: TRBV7-9
J gene: TRBJ2-5
clone size: many
CDR3 protein: CASSLVLTETQYF

V gene: TRBV7-6
J gene: TRBJ2-1
clone size: many
CDR3 protein: CASSLGGGEQFF

V gene: TRBV11-3
J gene: TRBJ2-3
clone size: many
CDR3 protein: CASSINSVDTQYF

V gene: TRBV12-3/TRBV12-4
J gene: TRBJ2-3
clone size: NA
CDR3 protein: CASSLMRGFGTDTQYF

V gene: TRBV5-1
J gene: TRBJ2-5
clone size: NA
CDR3 protein: CASSLTLGTSAYQETQYF

V gene: TRBV7-8
J gene: TRBJ2-5
clone size: many
CDR3 protein: CASSLEGYQETQYF

V gene: TRBV4-2
J gene: TRBJ2-2
clone size: many
CDR3 protein: CASSQAGGSDTGELFF

V gene: TRBV7-8
J gene: TRBJ2-5
clone size: many
CDR3 protein: CASSLAQAGLQTQYF

V gene: TRBV30
J gene: TRBJ1-6
clone size: few
CDR3 protein: CAWSLTGTGPNSPLHF

V gene: TRBV7-2
J gene: TRBJ2-1
clone size: many
CDR3 protein: CASSPRDRAIHEQFF

V gene: TRBV3-1
J gene: TRBJ2-7
clone size: many
CDR3 protein: CASSPGLAEYEQYF

V gene: TRBV9
J gene: TRBJ2-2
clone size: many
CDR3 protein: CASSPGLVPGELFF

V gene: TRBV2
J gene: TRBJ2-3
clone size: many
CDR3 protein: CASLKPSGSGTDTQYF

V gene: TRBV5-8
J gene: TRBJ2-5
clone size: many
CDR3 protein: CASSAGIQETQYF

V gene: TRBV30
J gene: TRBJ2-5
clone size: many
CDR3 protein: CAWEAGGFQETQYF

V gene: TRBV10-2
J gene: TRBJ2-2
clone size: many
CDR3 protein: CARRASGNTGELFF

V gene: TRBV11-1
J gene: TRBJ2-7
clone size: many
CDR3 protein: CASSHSSGEQYF

V gene: TRBV12-3/TRBV12-4
J gene: TRBJ2-2
clone size: many
CDR3 protein: CASSSKGLAGARTGELFF

V gene: TRBV28
J gene: TRBJ2-1
clone size: NA
CDR3 protein: CASSSNQREQFF

V gene: TRBV28
J gene: TRBJ2-7
clone size: few
CDR3 protein: CASLGAESYEQYF

V gene: TRBV5-6
J gene: TRBJ2-1
clone size: medium-sized
CDR3 protein: CASSFGDRAYNEQFF

V gene: TRBV4-3
J gene: TRBJ1-2
clone size: few
CDR3 protein: CASSRDRGRDYGYTF

V gene: TRBV7-9
J gene: TRBJ2-7
clone size: many
CDR3 protein: CASRTSGRDEQYF

V gene: TRBV5-1
J gene: TRBJ1-6
clone size: many
CDR3 protein: CASRRDPNSPLHF

V gene: TRBV11-3
J gene: TRBJ2-1
clone size: many
CDR3 protein: CASSLDRATPFDEQFF

V gene: TRBV11-3
J gene: TRBJ2-5
clone size: many
CDR3 protein: CASSPGTSEAETQYF

V gene: TRBV18
J gene: TRBJ2-3
clone size: few
CDR3 protein: CASSPPGTGPDTQYF